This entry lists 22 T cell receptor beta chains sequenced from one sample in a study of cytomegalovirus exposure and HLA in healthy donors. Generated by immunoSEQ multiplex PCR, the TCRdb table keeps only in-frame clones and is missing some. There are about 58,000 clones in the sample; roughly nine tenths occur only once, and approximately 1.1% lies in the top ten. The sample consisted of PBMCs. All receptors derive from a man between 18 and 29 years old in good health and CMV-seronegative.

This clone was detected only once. The CDR3 sequence: CASSQEAGSSYNEQFF. CDR3 coding DNA: TGTGCCAGCAGCCAAGAGGCCGGGAGCTCCTACAATGAGCAGTTCTTC. This chain connects TRBV4-2 to TRBJ2-1, with D possibly being TRBD2 (6 bases). V was clipped by 0 bases and J by 0 bases, with 9 bases between them. The CDR3 runs to 16 residues. Germline assignment: CDR1 LGHNA and CDR2 YNFKEQ.

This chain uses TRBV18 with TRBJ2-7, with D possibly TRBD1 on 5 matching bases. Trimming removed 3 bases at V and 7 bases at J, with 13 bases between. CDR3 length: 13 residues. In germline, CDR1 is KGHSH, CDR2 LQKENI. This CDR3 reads CASSPQGRAEQYF. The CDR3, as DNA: TGTGCCAGCTCACCTCAGGGCAGAGCAGAGCAGTACTTC.

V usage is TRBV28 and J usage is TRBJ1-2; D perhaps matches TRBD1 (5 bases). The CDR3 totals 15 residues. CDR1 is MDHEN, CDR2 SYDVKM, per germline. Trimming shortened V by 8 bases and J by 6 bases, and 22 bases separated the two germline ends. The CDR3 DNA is TGTGCCAGCCTTACACACGGAGGGACCAGTAATGGCTACACCTTC. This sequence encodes CASLTHGGTSNGYTF.

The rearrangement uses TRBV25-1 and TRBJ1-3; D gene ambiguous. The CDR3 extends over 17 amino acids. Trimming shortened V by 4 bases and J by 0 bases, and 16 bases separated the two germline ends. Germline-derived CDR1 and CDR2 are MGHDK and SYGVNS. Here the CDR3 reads CASSGNYGLSSGNTIYF. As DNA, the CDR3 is TGTGCCAGCAGTGGAAATTATGGGCTAAGCTCTGGAAACACCATATATTTT.

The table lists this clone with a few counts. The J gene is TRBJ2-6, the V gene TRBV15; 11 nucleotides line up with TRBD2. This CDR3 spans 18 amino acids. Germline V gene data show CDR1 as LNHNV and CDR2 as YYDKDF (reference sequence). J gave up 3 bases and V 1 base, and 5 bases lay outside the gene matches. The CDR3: CATSRVTSGGDGANVLTF. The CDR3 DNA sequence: TGTGCCACCAGCAGAGTTACTAGCGGGGGCGATGGGGCCAACGTCCTGACTTTC.

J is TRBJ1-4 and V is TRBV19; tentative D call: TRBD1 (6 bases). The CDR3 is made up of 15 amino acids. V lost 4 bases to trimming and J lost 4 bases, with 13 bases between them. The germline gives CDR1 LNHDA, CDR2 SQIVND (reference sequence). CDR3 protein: CASSTETGLNEKLFF. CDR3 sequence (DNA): TGTGCCAGTAGTACCGAGACAGGCCTTAATGAAAAACTGTTTTTT.

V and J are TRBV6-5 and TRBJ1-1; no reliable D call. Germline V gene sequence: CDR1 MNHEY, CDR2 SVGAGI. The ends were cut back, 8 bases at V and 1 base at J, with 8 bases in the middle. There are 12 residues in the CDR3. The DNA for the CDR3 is TGTGCCAGCTCTCGAGCGAACACTGAAGCTTTCTTT. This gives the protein CASSRANTEAFF.

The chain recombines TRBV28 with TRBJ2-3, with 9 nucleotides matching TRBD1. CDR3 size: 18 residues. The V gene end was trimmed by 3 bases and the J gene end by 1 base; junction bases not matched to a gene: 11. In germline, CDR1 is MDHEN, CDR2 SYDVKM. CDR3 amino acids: CASSLRSWDRVGTDTQYF. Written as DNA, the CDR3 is TGTGCCAGCAGTTTGCGGTCTTGGGACAGGGTCGGCACAGATACGCAGTATTTT.

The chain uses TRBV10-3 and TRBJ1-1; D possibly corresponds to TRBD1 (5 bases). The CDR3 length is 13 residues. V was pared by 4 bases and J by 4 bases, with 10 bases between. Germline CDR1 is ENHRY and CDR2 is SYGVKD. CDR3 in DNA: TGTGCCATCAGTGGGGGCAGCCCCACTGAAGCTTTCTTT. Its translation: CAISGGSPTEAFF.

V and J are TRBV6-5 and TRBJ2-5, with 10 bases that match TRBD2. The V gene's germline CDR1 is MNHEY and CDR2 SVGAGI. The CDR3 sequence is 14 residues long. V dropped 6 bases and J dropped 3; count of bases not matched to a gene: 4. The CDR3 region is CASRHGLAEETQYF. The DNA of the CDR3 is TGTGCCAGCAGGCACGGACTAGCGGAAGAGACCCAGTACTTC.

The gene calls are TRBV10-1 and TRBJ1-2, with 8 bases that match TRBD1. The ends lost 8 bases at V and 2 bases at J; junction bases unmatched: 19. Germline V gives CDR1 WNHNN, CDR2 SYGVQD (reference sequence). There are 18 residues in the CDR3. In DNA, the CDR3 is TGCGCCAGCGGACGTCAGGGACAGGACCCCTGTGGAAACTATGGCTACACCTTC. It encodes CASGRQGQDPCGNYGYTF.

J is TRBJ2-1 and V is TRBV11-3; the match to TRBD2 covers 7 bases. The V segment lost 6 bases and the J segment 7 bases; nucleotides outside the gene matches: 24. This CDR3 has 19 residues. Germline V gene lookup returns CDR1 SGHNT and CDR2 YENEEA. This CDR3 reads CASSPITVGSGNTGNEQFF. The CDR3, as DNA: TGTGCCAGCAGTCCGATCACCGTCGGCAGCGGGAACACGGGGAATGAGCAGTTCTTC.

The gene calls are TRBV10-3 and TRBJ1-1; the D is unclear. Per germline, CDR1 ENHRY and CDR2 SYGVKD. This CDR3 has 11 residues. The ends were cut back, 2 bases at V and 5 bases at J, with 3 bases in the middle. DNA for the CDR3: TGTGCCATCAGTGAGCGGACTGAAGCTTTCTTT. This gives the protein CAISERTEAFF.

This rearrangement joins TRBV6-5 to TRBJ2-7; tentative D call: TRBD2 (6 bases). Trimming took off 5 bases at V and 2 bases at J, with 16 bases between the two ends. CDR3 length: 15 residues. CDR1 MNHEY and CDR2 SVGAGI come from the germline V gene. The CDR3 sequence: CASSQAGSMTYEQYF. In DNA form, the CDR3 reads TGTGCCAGCAGTCAGGCGGGGAGCATGACCTACGAGCAGTACTTC.

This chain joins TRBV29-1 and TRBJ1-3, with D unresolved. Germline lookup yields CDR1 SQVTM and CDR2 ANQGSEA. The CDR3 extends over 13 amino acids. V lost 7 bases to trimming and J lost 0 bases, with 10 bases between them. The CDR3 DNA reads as TGCAGCGGCTCCGGAGGCTCTGGAAACACCATATATTTT. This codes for CSGSGGSGNTIYF.

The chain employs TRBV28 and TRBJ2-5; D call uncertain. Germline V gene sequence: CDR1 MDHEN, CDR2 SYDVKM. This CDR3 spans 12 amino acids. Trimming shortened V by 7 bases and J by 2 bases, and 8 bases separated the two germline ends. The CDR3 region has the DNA TGTGCCAGCAATAATCTGCAAGAGACCCAGTACTTC. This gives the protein CASNNLQETQYF.

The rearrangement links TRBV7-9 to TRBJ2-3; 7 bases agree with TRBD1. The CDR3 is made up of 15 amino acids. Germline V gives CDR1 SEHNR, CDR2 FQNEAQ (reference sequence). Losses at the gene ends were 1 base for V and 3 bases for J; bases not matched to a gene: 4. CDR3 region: CASSLGTGWTDTQYF. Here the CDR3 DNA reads TGTGCCAGCAGCTTAGGGACAGGCTGGACAGATACGCAGTATTTT.

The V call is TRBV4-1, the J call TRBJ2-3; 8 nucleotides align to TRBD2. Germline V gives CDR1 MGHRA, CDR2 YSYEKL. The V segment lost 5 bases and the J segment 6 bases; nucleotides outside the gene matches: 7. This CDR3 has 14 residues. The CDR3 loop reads CASSKTSVADTQYF. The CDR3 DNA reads TGCGCCAGCAGCAAGACTAGCGTGGCGGATACGCAGTATTTT.

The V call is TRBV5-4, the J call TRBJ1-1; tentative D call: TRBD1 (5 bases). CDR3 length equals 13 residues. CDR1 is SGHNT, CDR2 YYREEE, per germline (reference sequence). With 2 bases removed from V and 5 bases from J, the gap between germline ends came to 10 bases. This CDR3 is CASSLAGRTEAFF. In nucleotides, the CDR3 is TGTGCCAGCAGCTTAGCAGGGAGGACTGAAGCTTTCTTT.

This chain's CDR3 is CASSLKWSSGSGEQYF. The CDR3 DNA reads as TGTGCCAGCAGCTTAAAATGGAGTAGCGGGAGTGGCGAGCAGTACTTC. This rearrangement joins TRBV11-3 to TRBJ2-7, with 9 nucleotides matching TRBD2. Losses at the gene ends were 2 bases for V and 6 bases for J; bases not matched to a gene: 11. Germline-derived CDR1 and CDR2 are SGHNT and YENEEA. This CDR3 is built from 16 residues.

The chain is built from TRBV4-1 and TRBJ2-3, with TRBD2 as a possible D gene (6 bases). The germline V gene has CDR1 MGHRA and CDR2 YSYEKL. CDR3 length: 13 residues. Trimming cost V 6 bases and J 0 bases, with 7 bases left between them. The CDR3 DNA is TGCGCCAGCAGAAGCGGGAGCACAGATACGCAGTATTTT. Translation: CASRSGSTDTQYF.

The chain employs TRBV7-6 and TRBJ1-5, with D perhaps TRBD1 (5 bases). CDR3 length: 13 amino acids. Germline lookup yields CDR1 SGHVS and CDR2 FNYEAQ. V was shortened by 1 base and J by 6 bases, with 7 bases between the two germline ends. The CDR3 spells CASSLERGQPQHF. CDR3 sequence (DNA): TGTGCCAGCAGCTTAGAAAGGGGTCAGCCCCAGCATTTT.